Following are 17 T cell receptor beta chains from one sample sequenced in a study of OX40 agonist ivuxolimab in advanced cancers. Profiling relied on immunoSEQ multiplex PCR, and the TCRdb table lists in-frame clones only, not all of them. The sample carries roughly 81,000 clones, 80% to 90% recorded once. The sample here was CD4+ or CD8+ T cells sorted from blood, taken in a trial of the OX40 agonist ivuxolimab. Source of these receptors: an adult with an advanced solid tumor such as melanoma, head and neck, liver or kidney cancer.

This clone was seen only once. The chain is built from TRBV18 and TRBJ2-5; TRBD2 matches 13 bases. CDR3 length: 18 residues. The germline V gene has CDR1 KGHSH and CDR2 LQKENI. V trimming: 3 bases; J trimming: 2 bases; junction bases outside the gene matches: 9. CDR3 amino acids: CASSPRPLAGGAQETQYF. The DNA for the CDR3 is TGTGCCAGCTCACCTCGCCCACTAGCGGGAGGGGCACAAGAGACCCAGTACTTC.

This clone was seen more than once but under ten times. V gene TRBV7-9 combines with J gene TRBJ1-3; D is ambiguous. The V end lost 5 bases, the J end lost 0 bases, and 5 bases lay between the germline ends. CDR3 length: 13 amino acids. Germline CDR1 is SEHNR and CDR2 is FQNEAQ (reference sequence). The CDR3 sequence: CASSPSSGNTIYF. As DNA, the CDR3 is TGTGCCAGCAGCCCAAGCTCTGGAAACACCATATATTTT.

The V gene is TRBV7-2, the J gene TRBJ1-1; D remains ambiguous. With 1 base removed from V and 0 bases from J, the gap between germline ends came to 15 bases. The CDR3 covers 17 residues. Germline lookup yields CDR1 SGHTA and CDR2 FQGNSA. The CDR3 sequence is CASSLGRIAALNTEAFF. In DNA form, the CDR3 reads TGTGCCAGCAGCTTAGGCCGGATTGCGGCGTTGAACACTGAAGCTTTCTTT.

V usage is TRBV2 and J usage is TRBJ1-1; 8 nucleotides line up with TRBD1. Germline assignment: CDR1 SNHLY and CDR2 FYNNEI. The CDR3 loop spans 15 amino acids. Unmatched junction bases numbered 6, after V lost 5 bases and J lost 1 base. In nucleotides, the CDR3 is TGTGCCAGCAGTCGCAGGGGGCCCACGAACACTGAAGCTTTCTTT. It yields the protein CASSRRGPTNTEAFF.

The chain combines TRBV10-1 with TRBJ2-3; maybe TRBD2 (5 bases). The V end was cut by 0 bases, the J end by 2 bases, with 12 bases between. The V gene's germline CDR1 is WNHNN and CDR2 SYGVQD (reference sequence). The CDR3 totals 16 residues. The CDR3 nucleotides read TGCGCCAGCAGTGAGTCCGCTAGCCGGTACACAGATACGCAGTATTTT. Protein: CASSESASRYTDTQYF.

In DNA, the CDR3 is TGTGCCATCAGTGACCGAGGCGGGGTCTACAATGAGCAGTTCTTC. Its translation is CAISDRGGVYNEQFF. The V call is TRBV10-3, the J call TRBJ2-1; maybe TRBD2 (6 bases). Trimming left V 3 bases short and J 3 bases short, with 12 bases between. Germline assignment: CDR1 ENHRY and CDR2 SYGVKD. The CDR3 loop spans 15 amino acids.

Notes on this clone: This same CDR3 is encoded by further DNA sequences in the sample. The DNA for the CDR3 is TGCGCCAGCAGCTTGGATACGGATACGCAGTATTTT. Translated, it gives CASSLDTDTQYF. The genes are TRBV5-1 and TRBJ2-3, with no clear D. The CDR3 is 12 residues long. Per the germline V gene, CDR1 is SGHRS and CDR2 is YFSETQ. V was cut by 0 bases and J by 6 bases, with 5 bases left in between. The full variable domain, its missing parts supplied by reference TRBV5-1 and TRBJ2-3, is KAGVTQTPRYLIKTRGQQVTLSCSPISGHRSVSWYQQTPGQGLQFLFEYFSETQRNKGNFPGRFSGRQFSNSRSEMNVSTLELGDSALYLCASSLDTDTQYFGPGTRLTVL.

The J gene is TRBJ2-1, the V gene TRBV9, with D tentatively TRBD1 (5 bases). V dropped 4 bases and J dropped 6 bases, with 8 bases sitting between them. The CDR3 spans 12 residues. Germline loops: CDR1 SGDLS, CDR2 YYNGEE. The CDR3 loop reads CASSSDSNEQFF. The CDR3 DNA reads TGTGCCAGCAGCAGTGACAGCAATGAGCAGTTCTTC.

The chain carries TRBV15 and TRBJ2-2; D is ambiguous. The CDR3 consists of 15 residues. Germline CDR1 LNHNV, CDR2 YYDKDF (reference sequence). Trimming stripped 0 bases from V and 2 bases from J, with 7 bases between. The CDR3, as DNA: TGTGCCACCAGCAGAGATACTCGAAACACCGGGGAGCTGTTTTTT. Its translation is CATSRDTRNTGELFF.

The J gene is TRBJ2-7, the V gene TRBV7-9; 8 nucleotides line up with TRBD2. This CDR3 is 13 amino acids long. The trim removed 5 bases at V and 1 base at J, leaving 1 base unmatched. CDR1 and CDR2 (germline): SEHNR, FQNEAQ (reference sequence). CDR3 sequence (DNA): TGTGCCAGCAGCCCGGGGGGGTCCTACGAGCAGTACTTC. The encoded protein is CASSPGGSYEQYF. The complete variable domain, with remaining parts taken from reference TRBV7-9 and TRBJ2-7, reads DTGVSQNPRHKITKRGQNVTFRCDPISEHNRLYWYRQTLGQGPEFLTYFQNEAQLEKSRLLSDRFSAERPKGSFSTLEIQRTEQGDSAMYLCASSPGGSYEQYFGPGTRLTVT.

V and J are TRBV9 and TRBJ2-3; perhaps D is TRBD1 or TRBD2 (5 bases each). Germline-derived CDR1 and CDR2 are SGDLS and YYNGEE. The CDR3 has 17 amino acids. With 0 bases removed from V and 0 bases from J, the gap between germline ends came to 14 bases. The CDR3, as DNA: TGTGCCAGCAGCGTAGCGGCGAGGGCAGGGAGCACAGATACGCAGTATTTT. Protein product: CASSVAARAGSTDTQYF.

This chain connects TRBV27 to TRBJ2-1; 12 nucleotides align to TRBD2. This CDR3 spans 15 amino acids. Germline lookup yields CDR1 MNHEY and CDR2 SMNVEV (reference sequence). With 5 bases clipped from V and 10 bases from J, the junction kept 9 bases outside the gene matches. The CDR3 nucleotides are TGTGCCAGCAGTATCGGACTAGCGGGGCTACAGGAGCAGTTCTTC. It is translated as CASSIGLAGLQEQFF.

This rearrangement joins TRBV6-6 to TRBJ1-1; 7 nucleotides align to TRBD1. CDR1 is MNHNY, CDR2 SVGAGI, per germline (reference sequence). V lost 6 bases and J lost 0; bases outside the gene matches: 4. CDR3 length: 14 amino acids. CDR3 coding DNA: TGTGCCAGCAGAAAGACAGGGATGAACACTGAAGCTTTCTTT. Translating it yields CASRKTGMNTEAFF.

The V call is TRBV7-3, the J call TRBJ2-1, with TRBD2 matching over 8 bases. CDR1 and CDR2 (germline): SGHTA, FQGTGA. The CDR3 loop spans 13 amino acids. Trimming cost V 4 bases and J 8 bases; bases outside gene matches: 4. CDR3 sequence: CASSSGLVDEQFF. The CDR3 nucleotides are TGTGCCAGCAGCTCGGGACTAGTGGATGAGCAGTTCTTC.

This chain connects TRBV5-1 to TRBJ2-1; 9 bases match TRBD1. Germline lookup yields CDR1 SGHRS and CDR2 YFSETQ. The V and J ends lost 5 bases and 8 bases, in that order; junction bases with no gene match: 11. The CDR3 has 15 amino acids. CDR3 sequence reads: CASRSGDRVSDEQFF. The CDR3, as DNA: TGCGCCAGCAGGTCTGGGGACAGGGTGTCAGATGAGCAGTTCTTC.

This sequence joins TRBV5-8 and TRBJ2-3; perhaps D is TRBD1 or TRBD2 (5 bases each). CDR1 and CDR2 from the germline V gene are SGHTS and YDEGEE. Trimming stripped 3 bases from V and 2 bases from J, with 16 bases between. The CDR3 covers 16 residues. Here the CDR3 reads CASSYPVKGTTDTQYF. The CDR3 coding sequence is TGTGCCAGCAGCTACCCCGTGAAGGGGACCACAGATACGCAGTATTTT.

This clone has just one count. This chain uses TRBV7-9 with TRBJ2-3; tentatively, D is TRBD2 (6 bases). Per the germline V gene, CDR1 is SEHNR and CDR2 is FQNEAQ (reference sequence). CDR3 length: 14 amino acids. V was trimmed by 8 bases and J by 4 bases, leaving 16 bases between them. CDR3 DNA sequence: TGTGCCAGCTTCGAGGGGTCGGGGGCAGATACGCAGTATTTT. It encodes CASFEGSGADTQYF.